This T cell receptor (beta chain) was identified in a study of T-cell memory formation after mild COVID-19. Overall study results and limits: Clones from the second wave (peaking day 37) had unconfirmed SARS-CoV-2 specificity. Some clones that responded turned up in pre-infection memory, which suggests that cross-reactive memory joined in.

To note about this clonotype: Its antigen is undetermined.

V shed 1 base and J shed 0 bases, with 10 bases lying between them. CDR3 length equals 16 residues. From germline, CDR1 is DFQATT and CDR2 SNEGSKA (reference sequence). Using its own MiXCR run on the 5' RACE reads, TCRdb lists one record per CDR3 protein. The sample contains about 560,000 distinct CDR3 sequences, around 16% of which appear only once. Input material: PBMCs or a T cell subset sorted from them (not recorded which). The TCR comes from an adult woman who had mild COVID-19 (a few samples of this study predate the infection). Cell type and time point are not known. The chain joins TRBV20-1 to TRBJ2-6; D call uncertain. CDR3 region: CSARAVYDSGANVLTF. As DNA, the CDR3 is TGCAGTGCTAGAGCGGTCTATGACTCTGGGGCCAACGTCCTGACTTTC.